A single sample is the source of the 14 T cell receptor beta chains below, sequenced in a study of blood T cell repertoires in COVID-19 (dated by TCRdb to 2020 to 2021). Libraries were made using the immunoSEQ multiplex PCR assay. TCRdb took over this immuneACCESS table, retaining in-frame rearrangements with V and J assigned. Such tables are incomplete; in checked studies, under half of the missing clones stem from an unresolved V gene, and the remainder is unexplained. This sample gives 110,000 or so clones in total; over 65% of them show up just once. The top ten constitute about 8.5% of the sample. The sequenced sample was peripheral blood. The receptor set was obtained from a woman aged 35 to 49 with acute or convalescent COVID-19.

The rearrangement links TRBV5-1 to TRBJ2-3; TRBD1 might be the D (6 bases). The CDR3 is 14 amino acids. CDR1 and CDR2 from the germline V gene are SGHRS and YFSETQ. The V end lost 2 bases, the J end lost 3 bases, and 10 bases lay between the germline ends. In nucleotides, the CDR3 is TGCGCCAGCAGCTTTAGGACAGAGACAGATACGCAGTATTTT. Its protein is CASSFRTETDTQYF.

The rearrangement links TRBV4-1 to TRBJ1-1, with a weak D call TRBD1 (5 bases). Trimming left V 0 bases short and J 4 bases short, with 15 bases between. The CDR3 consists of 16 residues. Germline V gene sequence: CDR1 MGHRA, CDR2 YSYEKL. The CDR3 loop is CASSQDLGQLGTEAFF. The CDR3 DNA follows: TGCGCCAGCAGCCAAGATTTGGGGCAGTTGGGCACTGAAGCTTTCTTT.

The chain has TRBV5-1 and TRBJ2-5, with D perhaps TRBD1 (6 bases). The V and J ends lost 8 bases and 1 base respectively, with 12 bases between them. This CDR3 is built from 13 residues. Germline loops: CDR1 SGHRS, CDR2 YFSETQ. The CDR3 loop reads CASNTGSQETQYF. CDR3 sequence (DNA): TGCGCCAGTAATACAGGGTCCCAAGAGACCCAGTACTTC.

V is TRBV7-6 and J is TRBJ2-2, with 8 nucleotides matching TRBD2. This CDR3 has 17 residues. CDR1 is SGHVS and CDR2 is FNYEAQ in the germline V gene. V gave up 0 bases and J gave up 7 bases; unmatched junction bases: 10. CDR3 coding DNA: TGTGCCAGCAGCTTAGCTGTGACAGGAGCGGGAGTCGGGGAGCTGTTTTTT. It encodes CASSLAVTGAGVGELFF.

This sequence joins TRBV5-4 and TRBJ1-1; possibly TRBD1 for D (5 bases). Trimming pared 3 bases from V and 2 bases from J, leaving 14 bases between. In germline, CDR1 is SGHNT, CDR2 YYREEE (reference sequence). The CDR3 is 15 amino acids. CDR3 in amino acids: CASSSRQNKNTEAFF. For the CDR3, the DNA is TGTGCCAGCAGCTCCAGACAGAACAAAAACACTGAAGCTTTCTTT.

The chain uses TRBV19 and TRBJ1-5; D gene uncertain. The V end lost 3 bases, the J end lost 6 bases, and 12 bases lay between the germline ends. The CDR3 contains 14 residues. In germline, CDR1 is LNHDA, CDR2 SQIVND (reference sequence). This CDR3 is CASSMGGISQPQHF. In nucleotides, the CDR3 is TGTGCCAGTAGTATGGGAGGTATAAGTCAGCCCCAGCATTTT.

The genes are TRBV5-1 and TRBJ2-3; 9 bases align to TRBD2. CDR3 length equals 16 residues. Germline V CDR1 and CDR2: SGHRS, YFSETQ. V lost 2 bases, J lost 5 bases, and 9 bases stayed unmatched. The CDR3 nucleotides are TGCGCCAGCAGCTTACTTAATAGCGGGGGACAAGATACGCAGTATTTT. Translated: CASSLLNSGGQDTQYF.

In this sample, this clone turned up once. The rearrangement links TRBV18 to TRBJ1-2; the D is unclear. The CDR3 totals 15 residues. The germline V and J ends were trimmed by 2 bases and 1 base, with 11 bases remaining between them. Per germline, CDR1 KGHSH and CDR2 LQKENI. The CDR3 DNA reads TGTGCCAGCTCACCAACGGCGGAAGTTAACTATGGCTACACCTTC. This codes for CASSPTAEVNYGYTF. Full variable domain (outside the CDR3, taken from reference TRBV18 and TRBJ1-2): NAGVMQNPRHLVRRRGQEARLRCSPMKGHSHVYWYRQLPEEGLKFMVYLQKENIIDESGMPKERFSAEFPKEGPSILRIQQVVRGDSAAYFCASSPTAEVNYGYTFGSGTRLTVV.

CDR3 in DNA: TGTGCCAGCACCACAGGTGGCTTCGTTGGCTACACCTTC. Translating it yields CASTTGGFVGYTF. This chain joins TRBV12-3 or TRBV12-4 and TRBJ1-2, with D tentatively TRBD1 (5 bases). Trimming took off 7 bases at V and 7 bases at J, with 16 bases between the two ends. The CDR3 sequence is 13 residues long.

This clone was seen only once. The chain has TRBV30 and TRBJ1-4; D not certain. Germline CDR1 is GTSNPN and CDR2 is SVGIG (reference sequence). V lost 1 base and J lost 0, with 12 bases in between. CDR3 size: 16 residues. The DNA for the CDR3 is TGTGCCTGGAGTGATACTGAGGGTGCAACTAATGAAAAACTGTTTTTT. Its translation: CAWSDTEGATNEKLFF.

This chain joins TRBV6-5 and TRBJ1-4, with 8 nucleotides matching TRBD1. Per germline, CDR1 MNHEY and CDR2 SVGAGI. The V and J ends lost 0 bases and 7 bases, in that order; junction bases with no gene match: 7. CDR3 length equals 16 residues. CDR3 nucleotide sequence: TGTGCCAGCAGTTACTCCTTCGGGACAGGTCGTGAAAAACTGTTTTTT. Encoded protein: CASSYSFGTGREKLFF.

In nucleotides, the CDR3 is TGTGCCAGCAGCCCAGGAGGACTAAACACCGGGGAGCTGTTTTTT. It encodes CASSPGGLNTGELFF. The V call is TRBV7-2, the J call TRBJ2-2; a possible D gene is TRBD2 (6 bases). The CDR3 covers 15 residues. Germline CDR1 and CDR2: SGHTA and FQGNSA. Trimming left V 5 bases short and J 2 bases short, with 12 bases between.

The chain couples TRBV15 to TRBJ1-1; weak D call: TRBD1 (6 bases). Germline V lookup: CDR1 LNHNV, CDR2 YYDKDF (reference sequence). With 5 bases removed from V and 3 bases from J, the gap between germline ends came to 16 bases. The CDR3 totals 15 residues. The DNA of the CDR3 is TGTGCCACCAGCGTAAAGGGAACAGGGCACACTGAAGCTTTCTTT. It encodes CATSVKGTGHTEAFF.

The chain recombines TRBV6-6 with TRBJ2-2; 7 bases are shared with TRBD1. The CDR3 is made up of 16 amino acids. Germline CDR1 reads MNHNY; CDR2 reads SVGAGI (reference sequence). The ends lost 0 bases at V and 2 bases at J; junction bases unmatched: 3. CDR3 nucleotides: TGTGCCAGCAGTTACTCGGGGACAGCTAACACCGGGGAGCTGTTTTTT. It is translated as CASSYSGTANTGELFF.